The present TCR beta chain was sequenced within a study of T cells after posttransplantation cyclophosphamide. The naive gate required viable CD3+CD4+ or CD3+CD8+ cells with CCR7+CD45RA+CD45RO-CD95-CD27+CD28+ phenotype. Peripheral blood was collected from the related graft donor on the marrow donation day. CDR1 and CDR2 from the germline V gene are SGHNT and YENEEA. V was pared by 5 bases and J by 5 bases, with 20 bases of the junction left unmatched. This CDR3 is built from 20 residues. Profiled with immunoSEQ multiplex PCR; TCRdb holds only in-frame clones, not every one. The sample records approximately 23,000 clones, approximately 97% being singletons.

This clonotype was sampled from a man over 45 in good health, CMV-negative, and a related stem cell transplant donor. The V gene is TRBV11-3, the J gene TRBJ2-3; 12 bases line up with TRBD2. Sequencing was carried out using naive CD4+ T cells sorted from PBMCs. As DNA, the CDR3 is TGTGCCAGCAGCAACCGCGGGACTAGCGGGTCGTATATTCGGGGAGATACGCAGTATTTT. Translating it yields CASSNRGTSGSYIRGDTQYF.